The 15 T cell receptor beta chains presented below share a single source sample, sequenced in a study of shared clonotypes between healthy human individuals. Profiling relied on immunoSEQ multiplex PCR, and the TCRdb table lists in-frame clones only, not all of them. Altogether approximately 500,000 clones are present, roughly 80% being singletons, with the ten largest covering about 13%. Sequencing was done on a sample of PBMCs. The receptors originated from a woman in her thirties or forties in good health. Some clones in this sample may be carry-over from other donors' samples.

The chain joins TRBV11-1 to TRBJ2-3; D gene unclear. Germline-derived CDR1 and CDR2 are SGHAT and FQDESV (reference sequence). The germline V and J ends were trimmed by 5 bases and 4 bases, with 10 bases remaining between them. The CDR3 is made up of 13 amino acids. CDR3 nucleotides: TGTGCCAGCAGCCCGCCTATTTCAGATACGCAGTATTTT. Translated: CASSPPISDTQYF.

The chain is built from TRBV30 and TRBJ2-3; 9 nucleotides agree with TRBD1. Germline loops: CDR1 GTSNPN, CDR2 SVGIG (reference sequence). The CDR3 contains 13 residues. With V trimmed by 7 bases and J by 1 base, 3 bases remained unmatched. CDR3 amino acids: CAYRDRGTDTQYF. CDR3 DNA: TGTGCCTACCGGGACAGGGGCACAGATACGCAGTATTTT.

The chain is built from TRBV6-1 and TRBJ2-5, with unresolved D. CDR3 length: 12 amino acids. The germline gives CDR1 MNHNS, CDR2 SASEGT. V was shortened by 7 bases and J by 5 bases, with 11 bases between the two germline ends. The CDR3 DNA follows: TGTGCCAGCATCGACACCGGGGAGACCCAGTACTTC. This sequence encodes CASIDTGETQYF.

This chain connects TRBV5-1 to TRBJ2-2; D remains ambiguous. V gave up 1 base and J gave up 0 bases, with 7 bases separating them. Germline V gene sequence: CDR1 SGHRS, CDR2 YFSETQ. The CDR3 spans 15 residues. The CDR3 spells CASSLRAANTGELFF. CDR3 nucleotides: TGCGCCAGCAGCTTGCGGGCAGCGAACACCGGGGAGCTGTTTTTT.

The J gene is TRBJ1-5, the V gene TRBV6-4, with D unclear. With 6 bases removed from V and 4 bases from J, the gap between germline ends came to 7 bases. The CDR3 loop spans 12 amino acids. The germline CDR1 and CDR2 sequences are MRHNA and SNTAGT. The CDR3 bases are TGTGCCAGCAGATACCGGAATCAGCCCCAGCATTTT. This codes for CASRYRNQPQHF.

V usage is TRBV4-2 and J usage is TRBJ2-2; D is unresolved. Germline values: CDR1 LGHNA, CDR2 YNFKEQ. Between the trimmed V and J ends, which lost 8 bases and 5 bases, there was a span of 6 bases. The CDR3 extends over 11 amino acids. CDR3 DNA sequence: TGTGCCAGCCGCGTTACCGGGGAGCTGTTTTTT. Translated, it gives CASRVTGELFF.

In regard to this clone: With a far larger clone one base away, a read error is the likely cause. Distinct nucleotide sequences in the sample also encode this CDR3. The V call is TRBV10-1, the J call TRBJ2-2, with no clear D. Germline CDR1 is WNHNN and CDR2 is SYGVQD (reference sequence). This CDR3 contains 16 residues. The CDR3 DNA is TGCGCCAGCAGTGAGTCAGGGTCCGCTGACACCGGTGAGCTGTTTTTT. This sequence encodes CASSESGSADTGELFF.

With respect to this clone: One base separates it from a far larger clone, so it is likely a read error. The sample contains more than one DNA sequence encoding this CDR3. This chain joins TRBV20-1 and TRBJ1-2; D remains unclear. CDR1 and CDR2 (germline): DFQATT, SNEGSKA (reference sequence). The CDR3 spans 10 residues. For the CDR3, the DNA is TGCAGTGCTAGAGAGGACGGCTACACATTC. It specifies CSAREDGYTF.

CDR3: CASSPPPVGNIQYF. The CDR3 DNA reads TGTGCCAGCAGCCCGCCTCCAGTAGGAAACATTCAGTACTTC. The chain recombines TRBV11-2 with TRBJ2-4; no firm D call. The CDR3 consists of 14 residues. Germline CDR1 is SGHAT and CDR2 is FQNNGV. Trimming stripped 5 bases from V and 6 bases from J, with 14 bases between. Drawing the rest from reference TRBV11-2 and TRBJ2-4, the complete variable domain is EAGVAQSPRYKIIEKRQSVAFWCNPISGHATLYWYQQILGQGPKLLIQFQNNGVVDDSQLPKDRFSAERLKGVDSTLKIQPAKLEDSAVYLCASSPPPVGNIQYFGAGTRLSVL.

Of note for this clone: A clone one base away is much larger, so this may be a read error. This chain connects TRBV7-6 to TRBJ2-1, with TRBD2 matching over 10 bases. Germline loops: CDR1 SGHVS, CDR2 FNYEAQ. This CDR3 region has 15 residues. With 3 bases clipped from V and 6 bases from J, the junction kept 5 bases outside the gene matches. In DNA, the CDR3 is TGTGCCAGCAGCTTTGGGACTAGCGTGTCCAATGAGCAGTTCTTC. Protein product: CASSFGTSVSNEQFF.

This chain connects TRBV27 to TRBJ2-1; 14 bases fit TRBD2. The CDR3 has 15 residues. Losses at the gene ends were 8 bases for V and 7 bases for J; bases not matched to a gene: 7. CDR1 and CDR2 (germline): MNHEY, SMNVEV (reference sequence). DNA for the CDR3: TGTGCCAGCGGACTAGCGGGAGGCCTTGAAAATGAGCAGTTCTTC. Its protein is CASGLAGGLENEQFF.

In this sample, this clone turned up once. Mismatch with germline at one junction end may stem from a read error. The chain links TRBV6-5 to TRBJ2-3, with a tentative D call TRBD1 (5 bases). The CDR3 consists of 14 residues. In germline, CDR1 is MNHEY, CDR2 SVGAGI. CDR3 amino acids: CASSYTLDTDAQYF. The CDR3 DNA reads as TGTGCCAGCAGTTACACGCTGGACACAGATGCGCAGTATTTT.

The J gene is TRBJ2-5, the V gene TRBV7-2; perhaps TRBD2 as D (5 bases). Germline CDR1 and CDR2: SGHTA and FQGNSA. The CDR3 extends over 15 amino acids. V dropped 2 bases and J dropped 5 bases, with 15 bases sitting between them. The CDR3 DNA follows: TGTGCCAGCAGCTTAAGTTCACTAGATGGTGAGACCCAGTACTTC. Its protein product is CASSLSSLDGETQYF.

V usage is TRBV11-2 and J usage is TRBJ2-1, with 7 bases lining up with TRBD2. Germline assignment: CDR1 SGHAT and CDR2 FQNNGV. J was trimmed by 9 bases and V by 2 bases; bases with no gene match: 10. This CDR3 region has 15 residues. The CDR3 DNA sequence: TGTGCCAGCAGCTTATTTTCAGAGGGAGGGGCTGAGCAGTTCTTC. Translation: CASSLFSEGGAEQFF.

This clone has a single count. The chain couples TRBV7-2 to TRBJ2-1; possible D gene TRBD2, 6 bases. From germline, CDR1 is SGHTA and CDR2 FQGNSA. Trimming took 1 base from V and 5 from J, leaving 9 bases between them. The CDR3 is 14 amino acids. CDR3 region: CASSLVGLHNEQFF. The CDR3 region has the DNA TGTGCCAGCAGCTTAGTGGGACTTCACAATGAGCAGTTCTTC.